One and the same sample provided the 26 T cell receptor beta chains below, sequenced in a study of T cells in localized non-small cell lung cancer. Assay used: immunoSEQ multiplex PCR; TCRdb lists only in-frame clones, some missing. The sample gives roughly 13,000 clones, around four fifths of which show up once; around 30% is in the top ten. The starting material was peripheral blood, obtained before any cancer treatment. The receptors were gathered from a male donor at least 60 years old with stage I squamous cell lung carcinoma.

This clone was seen only once. The chain couples TRBV5-4 to TRBJ2-5; weak D call: TRBD1 (6 bases). Germline V CDR1 and CDR2: SGHNT, YYREEE (reference sequence). This CDR3 contains 15 residues. V was pared by 4 bases and J by 1 base, with 14 bases between. The CDR3: CASSTGSGVQETQYF. Here the CDR3 DNA reads TGTGCCAGCAGCACGGGCTCAGGGGTCCAAGAGACCCAGTACTTC. Drawing the rest from reference TRBV5-4 and TRBJ2-5, the complete variable domain is ETGVTQSPTHLIKTRGQQVTLRCSSQSGHNTVSWYQQALGQGPQFIFQYYREEENGRGNFPPRFSGLQFPNYSSELNVNALELDDSALYLCASSTGSGVQETQYFGPGTRLLVL.

This chain links TRBV7-2 with TRBJ2-1, with D uncertain. V was shortened by 1 base and J by 10 bases, with 11 bases between the two germline ends. Germline CDR1 is SGHTA and CDR2 is FQGNSA. The CDR3 is 13 amino acids. CDR3 sequence (DNA): TGTGCCAGCAGCTTAGATGGGGTACTGGAGCAGTTCTTC. It specifies CASSLDGVLEQFF.

This chain connects TRBV10-3 to TRBJ1-4; the D gene is possibly TRBD1 (5 bases). The germline gives CDR1 ENHRY, CDR2 SYGVKD. The CDR3 consists of 15 residues. The ends were cut back, 3 bases at V and 8 bases at J, with 16 bases in the middle. This chain's CDR3 is CAISELGQGNEKLFF. The CDR3 DNA is TGTGCCATCAGTGAATTAGGGCAGGGAAACGAAAAACTGTTTTTT.

This chain links TRBV19 with TRBJ2-1; D unresolved. The V and J ends lost 4 bases and 8 bases respectively, with 15 bases between them. Germline V gene sequence: CDR1 LNHDA, CDR2 SQIVND (reference sequence). This CDR3 region has 14 residues. The CDR3: CASSTRRATDEQFF. DNA for the CDR3: TGTGCCAGTAGTACCCGGCGAGCCACCGATGAGCAGTTCTTC.

This chain uses TRBV6-6 with TRBJ2-5; 7 bases line up with TRBD1. The J call may not be correct, given that the DNA end is closer to TRBJ2-7. The CDR3 covers 15 residues. Looked up from germline, CDR1 is MNHNY and CDR2 is SVGAGI (reference sequence). The CDR3 loop is CASSLGDRANYEQYF. Written as DNA, the CDR3 is TGTGCCAGCAGTTTAGGGGACAGAGCTAACTACGAGCAGTACTTC.

The genes are TRBV30 and TRBJ1-6, with TRBD1 as a possible D gene (6 bases). This CDR3 spans 12 amino acids. Germline lookup yields CDR1 GTSNPN and CDR2 SVGIG (reference sequence). V lost 8 bases to trimming and J lost 6 bases, with 11 bases between them. As DNA, the CDR3 is TGTGCCCTCGGACAGCTTAATTCACCCCTCCACTTT. This codes for CALGQLNSPLHF.

The chain is built from TRBV7-9 and TRBJ2-3; the match to TRBD1 covers 9 bases. Trimming removed 6 bases from V and 5 bases from J; junction bases left unmatched: 12. The CDR3 is 16 amino acids. Germline V gene lookup returns CDR1 SEHNR and CDR2 FQNEAQ (reference sequence). The CDR3 coding sequence is TGTGCCAGCAGGGCTCCCGGGACAGGGTTGAGAGATACGCAGTATTTT. This translates into CASRAPGTGLRDTQYF.

This clone was seen once. V and J are TRBV30 and TRBJ2-1, with a possible D match to TRBD2 (5 bases). This CDR3 region has 13 residues. Trimming stripped 7 bases from V and 3 bases from J, with 13 bases between. Germline CDR1 and CDR2: GTSNPN and SVGIG (reference sequence). The DNA for the CDR3 is TGTGCCTCTCAGAGCGGATTCTACAATGAGCAGTTCTTC. Amino acid sequence: CASQSGFYNEQFF.

The chain uses TRBV28 and TRBJ1-5, with D perhaps matching TRBD1 (5 bases). In germline, CDR1 is MDHEN, CDR2 SYDVKM. The CDR3 has 14 amino acids. Trimming shortened V by 1 base and J by 8 bases, and 12 bases separated the two germline ends. The CDR3 DNA reads as TGTGCCAGCAGTTTATACAGGATCACCGAGCCCCAGCATTTT. Its translation: CASSLYRITEPQHF.

DNA of the CDR3: TGTGCCAGCAGTTTAATAGCGGGAGTAAATGAGCAGTTCTTC. Protein product: CASSLIAGVNEQFF. The chain uses TRBV27 and TRBJ2-1; TRBD2 matches 9 bases. The CDR3 has 14 residues. Germline V lookup: CDR1 MNHEY, CDR2 SMNVEV (reference sequence). Unmatched junction bases numbered 3, after V lost 2 bases and J lost 7 bases.

V is TRBV7-9 and J is TRBJ2-2, with 10 bases that match TRBD2. Germline CDR1 reads SEHNR; CDR2 reads FQNEAQ (reference sequence). Trimming took 6 bases from V and 4 from J; bases not matched to a gene: 11. The CDR3 has 17 residues. CDR3 region: CASSRPGTSDITGELFF. CDR3 sequence (DNA): TGTGCCAGCAGTCGTCCCGGGACTAGCGACATCACCGGGGAGCTGTTTTTT.

The sample holds a few counts of this clone. The rearrangement joins TRBV10-3 to TRBJ2-7, with D possibly being TRBD1 (6 bases). CDR1 ENHRY and CDR2 SYGVKD come from the germline V gene. This CDR3 contains 15 residues. V was pared by 2 bases and J by 2 bases, with 13 bases between. The chain's CDR3 is CAISEQTGPPYEQYF. The CDR3 DNA reads as TGTGCCATCAGTGAGCAGACAGGCCCTCCCTACGAGCAGTACTTC.

V usage is TRBV30 and J usage is TRBJ1-4; no clear D gene. Germline CDR1 GTSNPN, CDR2 SVGIG (reference sequence). The ends were cut back, 8 bases at V and 0 bases at J, with 10 bases in the middle. This CDR3 contains 13 residues. For the CDR3, the DNA is TGTGCCGTACCGGATGCAACTAATGAAAAACTGTTTTTT. It is translated as CAVPDATNEKLFF.

The J gene is TRBJ1-1, the V gene TRBV30; D is possibly TRBD1 (5 bases). CDR1 is GTSNPN and CDR2 is SVGIG in the germline V gene (reference sequence). V was cut by 0 bases and J by 4 bases, with 15 bases left in between. The CDR3 spans 15 residues. The CDR3 reads CAWSVRKGRSTEAFF. CDR3 DNA sequence: TGTGCCTGGAGTGTACGTAAGGGACGGAGCACTGAAGCTTTCTTT.

V usage is TRBV9 and J usage is TRBJ1-3; D not resolved. CDR1 is SGDLS and CDR2 is YYNGEE in the germline V gene. CDR3 length: 11 amino acids. Trimming removed 3 bases at V and 5 bases at J, with 3 bases between. The DNA of the CDR3 is TGTGCCAGCAGCGATCGAAACACCATATATTTT. This translates into CASSDRNTIYF.

This chain joins TRBV6-6 and TRBJ2-5; D call uncertain. V was cut by 0 bases and J by 4 bases, with 9 bases left in between. This CDR3 has 14 amino acids. Germline CDR1 MNHNY, CDR2 SVGAGI (reference sequence). The CDR3 region is CASSYSGRGETQYF. CDR3 in DNA: TGTGCCAGCAGTTACTCCGGGCGAGGAGAGACCCAGTACTTC.

This sequence joins TRBV10-3 and TRBJ2-1; either TRBD1 or TRBD2 may supply D (5 bases each). Germline assignment: CDR1 ENHRY and CDR2 SYGVKD. The CDR3 totals 16 residues. V lost 7 bases and J 2 bases, leaving 18 bases between the germline ends. CDR3 in DNA: TGTGCCATCAAAGGTACTCGGGGACCGACCTACAATGAGCAGTTCTTC. Translated: CAIKGTRGPTYNEQFF.

The CDR3 sequence is CASSQLGIRGPSSYNEQFF. The DNA of the CDR3 is TGCGCCAGCAGCCAATTAGGTATTCGGGGGCCAAGCTCCTACAATGAGCAGTTCTTC. The rearrangement joins TRBV4-1 to TRBJ2-1; D tentatively fits TRBD1 or TRBD2 (6 bases each). The germline V gene has CDR1 MGHRA and CDR2 YSYEKL. The CDR3 runs 19 residues. The V end lost 2 bases, the J end lost 0 bases, and 20 bases lay between the germline ends.

J is TRBJ1-2 and V is TRBV28; 12 bases fit TRBD1. CDR3 length: 18 amino acids. From germline, CDR1 is MDHEN and CDR2 SYDVKM. The V and J ends lost 5 bases and 5 bases, in that order; junction bases with no gene match: 15. The CDR3 DNA sequence: TGTGCCAGCAGTGCACCCGGGACAGGGGGCTGGAGTAGGTATGGCTACACCTTC. Residues: CASSAPGTGGWSRYGYTF.

The chain has TRBV5-1 and TRBJ2-7; D might be TRBD1 or TRBD2, each matching 5 bases. V was clipped by 5 bases and J by 2 bases, with 11 bases between them. The CDR3 length is 13 residues. CDR1 and CDR2 from the germline V gene are SGHRS and YFSETQ. This CDR3 is CASSRDGAYEQYF. CDR3 DNA sequence: TGCGCCAGCAGTCGGGACGGGGCCTACGAGCAGTACTTC. The variable domain in full, with the rest retrieved from reference TRBV5-1 and TRBJ2-7, is KAGVTQTPRYLIKTRGQQVTLSCSPISGHRSVSWYQQTPGQGLQFLFEYFSETQRNKGNFPGRFSGRQFSNSRSEMNVSTLELGDSALYLCASSRDGAYEQYFGPGTRLTVT.

This clone was counted a single time. The V call is TRBV27, the J call TRBJ2-7; 12 positions agree with TRBD1. Trimming removed 1 base from V and 5 bases from J; junction bases left unmatched: 3. This CDR3 region has 15 residues. Per the germline V gene, CDR1 is MNHEY and CDR2 is SMNVEV (reference sequence). The CDR3 spells CASSLLGTGGDEQYF. The CDR3 nucleotides are TGTGCCAGCAGTTTATTGGGGACAGGGGGCGACGAGCAGTACTTC.

CDR3 in amino acids: CASSVRFTTGELFF. The CDR3 DNA follows: TGTGCCAGCAGCGTACGCTTTACCACCGGGGAGCTGTTTTTT. The V and J genes are TRBV9 and TRBJ2-2, with D uncertain. Trimming removed 1 base at V and 4 bases at J, with 8 bases between. This CDR3 is 14 amino acids long. Per germline, CDR1 SGDLS and CDR2 YYNGEE. Combining the CDR3 with reference TRBV9 and TRBJ2-2 gives the whole variable domain DSGVTQTPKHLITATGQRVTLRCSPRSGDLSVYWYQQSLDQGLQFLIQYYNGEERAKGNILERFSAQQFPDLHSELNLSSLELGDSALYFCASSVRFTTGELFFGEGSRLTVL.

The V call is TRBV30, the J call TRBJ1-1; TRBD1 aligns across 9 bases. The CDR3 is made up of 14 amino acids. Per germline, CDR1 GTSNPN and CDR2 SVGIG (reference sequence). The V gene end was trimmed by 5 bases and the J gene end by 2 bases; junction bases not matched to a gene: 6. In DNA, the CDR3 is TGTGCCTGGGACAGGGGGACTCTCAACACTGAAGCTTTCTTT. This codes for CAWDRGTLNTEAFF.

For the CDR3, the DNA is TGTGCCAGCAGTCGGGATGTAAATGAAAAACTGTTTTTT. Translation: CASSRDVNEKLFF. V gene TRBV6-5 combines with J gene TRBJ1-4, with unresolved D. In germline, CDR1 is MNHEY, CDR2 SVGAGI. V lost 5 bases and J 5 bases, leaving 9 bases between the germline ends. This CDR3 is 13 amino acids long.

The rearrangement links TRBV11-2 to TRBJ2-1; TRBD2 aligns across 9 bases. The CDR3 has 14 residues. Per the germline V gene, CDR1 is SGHAT and CDR2 is FQNNGV. V shed 3 bases and J 6 bases; nucleotides not matched to a gene: 3. The CDR3 protein is CASSLGTSPNEQFF. The CDR3 coding sequence is TGTGCCAGCAGCTTGGGGACTAGCCCCAATGAGCAGTTCTTC.

This clone turned up a few times. This chain connects TRBV5-6 to TRBJ1-3; no clear D. This CDR3 spans 17 amino acids. Germline CDR1 and CDR2: SGHDT and YYEEEE. V lost 3 bases to trimming and J lost 4 bases, with 20 bases between them. For the CDR3, the DNA is TGTGCCAGCAGCTCAATGGAATTGTTAGGTCAGGGAAACACCATATATTTT. This gives the protein CASSSMELLGQGNTIYF.